Below are 27 T cell receptor beta chains sequenced from a single sample in a study of shared clonotypes between healthy human individuals. Assay: immunoSEQ multiplex PCR; the TCRdb copy retains only in-frame clones and omits some. The table has just over 2,000,000 clones, 85% to 95% seen once. Sequenced material: naive CD4+ T cells sorted from blood. Subset reported: CD45RA+ positively selected. The receptors derive from a man aged 18 to 29 in good health.

The CDR3 region is CAISTGSTNEKLFF. The CDR3 DNA follows: TGTGCCATCAGTACGGGCTCGACTAATGAAAAACTGTTTTTT. The chain recombines TRBV10-3 with TRBJ1-4; D is uncertain. This CDR3 is built from 14 residues. Germline CDR1 is ENHRY and CDR2 is SYGVKD. Trimming took off 5 bases at V and 2 bases at J, with 9 bases between the two ends.

The chain couples TRBV6-6 to TRBJ2-3; D is possibly TRBD1 (6 bases). Trimming shortened V by 6 bases and J by 4 bases, and 17 bases separated the two germline ends. The CDR3 contains 15 residues. The germline V gene encodes CDR1 MNHNY and CDR2 SVGAGI (reference sequence). CDR3 DNA sequence: TGTGCCAGCAGAATAACAGGGTACAGCGCAGATACGCAGTATTTT. Translation: CASRITGYSADTQYF.

The genes are TRBV19 and TRBJ1-5; maybe TRBD1 (5 bases). CDR1 LNHDA and CDR2 SQIVND come from the germline V gene (reference sequence). Trimming removed 3 bases at V and 5 bases at J, with 14 bases between. The CDR3 covers 15 residues. For the CDR3, the DNA is TGTGCCAGTAGTATTGTGCCAGGGTGGGATCAGCCCCAGCATTTT. It translates to CASSIVPGWDQPQHF.

This clone occurred once. The DNA for the CDR3 is TGTGCCAGCCGCCGGGGGCTTCAAGAGACCCAGTACTTC. Amino acid sequence: CASRRGLQETQYF. The chain joins TRBV27 to TRBJ2-5; D may correspond to TRBD1 or TRBD2 (6 bases each). The germline V and J ends were trimmed by 8 bases and 2 bases, with 12 bases remaining between them. CDR1 is MNHEY and CDR2 is SMNVEV in the germline V gene (reference sequence). This CDR3 is 13 amino acids long.

This chain uses TRBV4-1 with TRBJ1-2; no reliable D call. V lost 3 bases and J 0 bases, leaving 11 bases between the germline ends. The germline V gene has CDR1 MGHRA and CDR2 YSYEKL. This CDR3 is built from 15 residues. CDR3 sequence reads: CASSHFSVSNYGYTF. CDR3 coding DNA: TGCGCCAGCAGCCACTTCAGCGTATCTAACTATGGCTACACCTTC.

The V gene is TRBV30, the J gene TRBJ1-1; 8 nucleotides agree with TRBD1. The CDR3 extends over 15 amino acids. CDR1 and CDR2 (germline): GTSNPN, SVGIG (reference sequence). The trim removed 3 bases at V and 4 bases at J, leaving 10 bases unmatched. The CDR3 coding sequence is TGTGCCTGGAGAGGTGGACAGGGAATGGGCACTGAAGCTTTCTTT. It codes for CAWRGGQGMGTEAFF.

The V call is TRBV10-3, the J call TRBJ2-5, with 8 bases fitting TRBD2. CDR1 and CDR2 (germline): ENHRY, SYGVKD. Trimming cost V 4 bases and J 5 bases; bases outside gene matches: 6. The CDR3 totals 14 residues. In nucleotides, the CDR3 is TGTGCCATCAGTGCTGGAGCGGGGGAGGAGACCCAGTACTTC. This encodes CAISAGAGEETQYF.

V and J are TRBV7-9 and TRBJ1-4, with TRBD1 identical over 8 bases. The CDR3 runs 15 residues. V gave up 3 bases and J gave up 8 bases; unmatched junction bases: 8. Germline CDR1 SEHNR, CDR2 FQNEAQ (reference sequence). The DNA of the CDR3 is TGTGCCAGCAGCTTCCCGACAGGGGAGAGGGAAAAACTGTTTTTT. Protein: CASSFPTGEREKLFF.

This chain uses TRBV28 with TRBJ1-6; no definite D call. V was trimmed by 8 bases and J by 7 bases, leaving 15 bases between them. Germline loops: CDR1 MDHEN, CDR2 SYDVKM. The CDR3 sequence is 14 residues long. CDR3 loop: CASSPPRSNSPLHF. The CDR3 nucleotides read TGTGCCAGCTCACCCCCCAGGTCCAATTCACCCCTCCACTTT.

The chain links TRBV19 to TRBJ1-2, with D perhaps matching TRBD1 (5 bases). V shed 6 bases and J shed 3 bases, with 14 bases lying between them. This CDR3 has 14 amino acids. Per the germline V gene, CDR1 is LNHDA and CDR2 is SQIVND (reference sequence). The CDR3 coding sequence is TGTGCCAGTAGAACCCCGGGGGGTGACTATGGCTACACCTTC. Translating it yields CASRTPGGDYGYTF.

As regards this clone: This clone may be a read error of a much larger clone one base away. This chain connects TRBV29-1 to TRBJ1-2, with D uncertain. In germline, CDR1 is SQVTM, CDR2 ANQGSEA. CDR3 length: 11 amino acids. V was trimmed by 4 bases and J by 3 bases, leaving 6 bases between them. Written as DNA, the CDR3 is TGCAGCGTTGGCAGCTACTATGGCTACACCTTC. Its protein is CSVGSYYGYTF.

The chain has TRBV25-1 and TRBJ2-5; 14 bases line up with TRBD2. V trimming: 3 bases; J trimming: 5 bases; junction bases outside the gene matches: 5. The CDR3 runs to 16 residues. The V gene's germline CDR1 is MGHDK and CDR2 SYGVNS. The CDR3 nucleotides are TGTGCCAGCAGTGACCGACTAGCGGGAGGGCTGGAGACCCAGTACTTC. It specifies CASSDRLAGGLETQYF. The variable domain in full, completed from reference TRBV25-1 and TRBJ2-5, reads EADIYQTPRYLVIGTGKKITLECSQTMGHDKMYWYQQDPGMELHLIHYSYGVNSTEKGDLSSESTVSRIRTEHFPLTLESARPSHTSQYLCASSDRLAGGLETQYFGPGTRLLVL.

This chain joins TRBV18 and TRBJ1-4; D gene uncertain. CDR3 length: 14 residues. Per germline, CDR1 KGHSH and CDR2 LQKENI. V was pared by 0 bases and J by 8 bases, with 10 bases between. The CDR3 nucleotides are TGTGCCAGCTCACCACCGGGCCTCGGGGAAAAACTGTTTTTT. Amino acid sequence: CASSPPGLGEKLFF.

This clone occurred once. The V call is TRBV4-3, the J call TRBJ2-7; 8 bases match TRBD2. J gave up 3 bases and V 3 bases, and 7 bases lay outside the gene matches. CDR1 and CDR2 (germline): LGHNA, YSLEER. The CDR3 extends over 15 amino acids. The CDR3 region has the DNA TGCGCCAGCAGCCAGGGAACTAGCGGATACTACGAGCAGTACTTC. Translation gives CASSQGTSGYYEQYF.

For this clone: In the same sample, other DNA sequences code for this CDR3. This chain joins TRBV5-4 and TRBJ1-1; D remains ambiguous. The CDR3 spans 14 residues. The germline V gene encodes CDR1 SGHNT and CDR2 YYREEE (reference sequence). Trimming removed 4 bases from V and 2 bases from J, with 12 bases in between. The CDR3 region has the DNA TGTGCCAGCAGCCCAGGAGTACTTAACACTGAAGCTTTCTTT. Protein product: CASSPGVLNTEAFF.

This chain joins TRBV2 and TRBJ2-7; weak D call: TRBD1 (5 bases). The germline V gene encodes CDR1 SNHLY and CDR2 FYNNEI. V shed 6 bases and J shed 0 bases, with 15 bases lying between them. The CDR3 loop spans 15 amino acids. The CDR3 loop is CASREWAGNSYEQYF. DNA of the CDR3: TGTGCCAGCAGGGAATGGGCAGGGAACTCCTACGAGCAGTACTTC.

This rearrangement joins TRBV19 to TRBJ2-1; D possibly corresponds to TRBD2 (7 bases). Germline V CDR1 and CDR2: LNHDA, SQIVND (reference sequence). The CDR3 has 12 residues. Deletions cut 11 bases from V and 7 bases from J, with 15 bases between. This CDR3 is CAARGAWNEQFF. CDR3 DNA sequence: TGTGCCGCCCGGGGGGCCTGGAATGAGCAGTTCTTC.

The genes are TRBV28 and TRBJ1-5; D remains unclear. The CDR3 spans 13 residues. The V gene's germline CDR1 is MDHEN and CDR2 SYDVKM. Between the trimmed V and J ends, which lost 7 bases and 7 bases, there was a span of 14 bases. This CDR3 is CASKTTRGQPQHF. In nucleotides, the CDR3 is TGTGCCAGCAAGACTACCCGGGGACAGCCCCAGCATTTT.

J is TRBJ1-4 and V is TRBV28; 11 bases align to TRBD1. The germline V gene has CDR1 MDHEN and CDR2 SYDVKM. J was trimmed by 6 bases and V by 4 bases; bases with no gene match: 4. This CDR3 region has 15 residues. The CDR3 spells CASSSRTGGDEKLFF. CDR3 nucleotide sequence: TGTGCCAGCAGTTCCAGGACAGGGGGCGATGAAAAACTGTTTTTT.

This clone was found many times. The chain combines TRBV18 with TRBJ2-7, with D perhaps matching TRBD2 (5 bases). CDR3 length: 16 residues. Trimming took 3 bases from V and 4 from J, leaving 19 bases between them. Germline V gives CDR1 KGHSH, CDR2 LQKENI. CDR3 sequence (DNA): TGTGCCAGCTCACCTGGGAGAGGTCTAGTATGGTACGAGCAGTACTTC. Translating gives CASSPGRGLVWYEQYF.

Comments on this clone: Different DNA sequences within this sample yield the same CDR3. The gene calls are TRBV2 and TRBJ1-1; TRBD1 might be the D (5 bases). Germline CDR1 reads SNHLY; CDR2 reads FYNNEI. V lost 4 bases and J 11 bases, leaving 11 bases between the germline ends. The CDR3 has 11 residues. Here the CDR3 DNA reads TGTGCCAGCAGTGTTAGGGGTGAGGCTTTCTTT. It codes for CASSVRGEAFF. Drawing the rest from reference TRBV2 and TRBJ1-1, the complete variable domain is EPEVTQTPSHQVTQMGQEVILRCVPISNHLYFYWYRQILGQKVEFLVSFYNNEISEKSEIFDDQFSVERPDGSNFTLKIRSTKLEDSAMYFCASSVRGEAFFGQGTRLTVV.

The V gene is TRBV7-8, the J gene TRBJ1-6; TRBD1 agrees at 7 bases. This CDR3 comprises 16 residues. V shed 5 bases, J shed 5 bases, and the junction held 9 bases outside the gene matches. CDR1 is SGHVS and CDR2 is FQNEAQ in the germline V gene. CDR3 in amino acids: CASSAQTGPDNSPLHF. The CDR3 DNA follows: TGTGCCAGCAGCGCACAGACAGGGCCTGATAATTCACCCCTCCACTTT. The variable domain in full, with the rest retrieved from reference TRBV7-8 and TRBJ1-6, is GAGVSQSPRYKVAKRGQDVALRCDPISGHVSLFWYQQALGQGPEFLTYFQNEAQLDKSGLPSDRFFAERPEGSVSTLKIQRTQQEDSAVYLCASSAQTGPDNSPLHFGNGTRLTVT.

The chain carries TRBV10-3 and TRBJ2-7; D is ambiguous. The V and J ends lost 8 bases and 4 bases respectively, with 9 bases between them. CDR1 is ENHRY and CDR2 is SYGVKD in the germline V gene. The CDR3 is made up of 11 amino acids. The CDR3 protein is CAIGPDYEQYF. The CDR3 DNA follows: TGTGCCATCGGCCCGGATTACGAGCAGTACTTC.

The chain employs TRBV11-3 and TRBJ2-1; D unresolved. V lost 3 bases, J lost 5 bases, and 5 bases lay in between. Per germline, CDR1 SGHNT and CDR2 YENEEA. The CDR3 loop spans 12 amino acids. The CDR3 reads CASSLKDNEQFF. As DNA, the CDR3 is TGTGCCAGCAGCTTGAAGGACAATGAGCAGTTCTTC.

The DNA of the CDR3 is TGTGCCTGGACAGGAGCGGGGGAATACGAGCAGTACTTC. Amino acid sequence: CAWTGAGEYEQYF. The rearrangement uses TRBV30 and TRBJ2-7, with 8 nucleotides matching TRBD2. The CDR3 contains 13 residues. CDR1 is GTSNPN and CDR2 is SVGIG in the germline V gene (reference sequence). V shed 4 bases, J shed 4 bases, and the junction held 6 bases outside the gene matches.

V gene TRBV5-1 combines with J gene TRBJ2-2, with a possible D match to TRBD1 (6 bases). Trimming left V 4 bases short and J 2 bases short, with 9 bases between. This CDR3 region has 14 residues. CDR1 SGHRS and CDR2 YFSETQ come from the germline V gene. CDR3 region: CASSETGNTGELFF. CDR3 DNA sequence: TGCGCCAGCAGCGAGACAGGAAACACCGGGGAGCTGTTTTTT.

V usage is TRBV27 and J usage is TRBJ1-6; D perhaps matches TRBD1 (6 bases). V was cut by 3 bases and J by 4 bases, with 13 bases left in between. The CDR3 has 16 amino acids. Germline V gene sequence: CDR1 MNHEY, CDR2 SMNVEV (reference sequence). CDR3 amino acids: CASSFSGEVYNSPLHF. The CDR3 bases are TGTGCCAGCAGTTTTTCAGGGGAGGTGTATAATTCACCCCTCCACTTT.